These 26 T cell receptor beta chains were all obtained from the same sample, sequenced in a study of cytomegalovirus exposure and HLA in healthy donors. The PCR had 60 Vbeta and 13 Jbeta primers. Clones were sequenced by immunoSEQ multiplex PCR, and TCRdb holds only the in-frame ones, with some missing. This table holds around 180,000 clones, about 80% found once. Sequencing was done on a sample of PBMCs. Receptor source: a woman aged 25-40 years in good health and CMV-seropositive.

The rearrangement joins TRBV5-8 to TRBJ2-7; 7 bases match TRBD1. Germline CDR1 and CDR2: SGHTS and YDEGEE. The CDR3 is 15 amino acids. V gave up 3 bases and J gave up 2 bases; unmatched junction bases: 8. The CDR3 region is CASSSTGTDPYEQYF. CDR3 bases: TGTGCCAGCAGCTCCACCGGGACAGACCCCTACGAGCAGTACTTC.

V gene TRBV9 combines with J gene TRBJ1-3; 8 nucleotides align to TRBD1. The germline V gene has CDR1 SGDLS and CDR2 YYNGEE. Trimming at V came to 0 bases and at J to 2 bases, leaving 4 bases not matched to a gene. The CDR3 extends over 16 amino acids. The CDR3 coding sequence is TGTGCCAGCAGCGTAGCGGGGGGACAGGCTGGAAACACCATATATTTT. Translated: CASSVAGGQAGNTIYF.

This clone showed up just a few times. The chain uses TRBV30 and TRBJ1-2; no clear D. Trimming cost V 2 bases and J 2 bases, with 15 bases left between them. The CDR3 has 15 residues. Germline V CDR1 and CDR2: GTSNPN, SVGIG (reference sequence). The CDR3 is CAWSFPLEVNYGYTF. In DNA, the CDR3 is TGTGCCTGGAGTTTTCCCCTGGAGGTGAACTATGGCTACACCTTC.

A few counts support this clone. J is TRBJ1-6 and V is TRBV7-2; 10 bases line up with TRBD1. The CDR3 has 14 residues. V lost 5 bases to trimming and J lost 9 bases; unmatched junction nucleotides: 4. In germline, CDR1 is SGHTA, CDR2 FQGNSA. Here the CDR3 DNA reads TGTGCCAGCAGCCCGACAGGGGGCGGTTCACCCCTCCACTTT. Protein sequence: CASSPTGGGSPLHF.

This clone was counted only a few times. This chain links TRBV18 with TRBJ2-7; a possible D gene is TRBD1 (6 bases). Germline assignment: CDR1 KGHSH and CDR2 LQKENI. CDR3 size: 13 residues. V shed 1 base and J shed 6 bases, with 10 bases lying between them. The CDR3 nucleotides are TGTGCCAGCTCACCACAGGGGGATGGCGAGCAGTACTTC. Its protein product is CASSPQGDGEQYF.

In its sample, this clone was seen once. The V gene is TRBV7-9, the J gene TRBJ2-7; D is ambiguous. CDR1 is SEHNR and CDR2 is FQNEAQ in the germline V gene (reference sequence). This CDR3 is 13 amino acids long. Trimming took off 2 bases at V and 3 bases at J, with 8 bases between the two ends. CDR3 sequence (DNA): TGTGCCAGCAGCTTATATCAGAACTACGAGCAGTACTTC. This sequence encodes CASSLYQNYEQYF.

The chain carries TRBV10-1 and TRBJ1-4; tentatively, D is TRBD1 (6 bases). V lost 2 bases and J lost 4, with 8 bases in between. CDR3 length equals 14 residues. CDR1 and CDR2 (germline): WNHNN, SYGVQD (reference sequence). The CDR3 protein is CASSEGQFNEKLFF. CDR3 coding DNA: TGCGCCAGCAGTGAGGGACAGTTTAATGAAAAACTGTTTTTT.

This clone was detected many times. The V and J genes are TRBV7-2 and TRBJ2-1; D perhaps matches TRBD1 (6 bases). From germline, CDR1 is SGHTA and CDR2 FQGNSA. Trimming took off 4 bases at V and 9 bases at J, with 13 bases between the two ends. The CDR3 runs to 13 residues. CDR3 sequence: CASSYDRSIEQFF. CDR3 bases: TGTGCCAGCAGCTACGACAGGTCGATTGAGCAGTTCTTC.

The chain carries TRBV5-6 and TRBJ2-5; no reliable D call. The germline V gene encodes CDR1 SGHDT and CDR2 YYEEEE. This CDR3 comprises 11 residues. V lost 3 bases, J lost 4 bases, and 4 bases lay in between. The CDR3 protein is CASSSIETQYF. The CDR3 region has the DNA TGTGCCAGCAGCTCAATAGAGACCCAGTACTTC.

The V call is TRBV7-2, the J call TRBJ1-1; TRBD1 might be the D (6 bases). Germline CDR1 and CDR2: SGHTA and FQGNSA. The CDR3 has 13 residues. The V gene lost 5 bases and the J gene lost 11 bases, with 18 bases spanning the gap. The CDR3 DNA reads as TGTGCCAGCAGCCTACAGGGCCCTGCCGGGGCTTTCTTT. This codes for CASSLQGPAGAFF.

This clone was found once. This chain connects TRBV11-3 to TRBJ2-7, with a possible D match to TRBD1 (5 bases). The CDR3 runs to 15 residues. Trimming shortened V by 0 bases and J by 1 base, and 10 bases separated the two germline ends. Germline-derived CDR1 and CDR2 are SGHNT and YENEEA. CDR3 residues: CASSLDRAASYEQYF. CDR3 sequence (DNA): TGTGCCAGCAGCTTAGACAGGGCCGCTTCCTACGAGCAGTACTTC.

CDR3 sequence reads: CASRAGGYGYTF. CDR3 DNA: TGTGCCAGCAGGGCAGGGGGCTATGGCTACACCTTC. The rearrangement links TRBV6-5 to TRBJ1-2; TRBD1 aligns across 7 bases. The CDR3 spans 12 residues. The germline V gene has CDR1 MNHEY and CDR2 SVGAGI. The junction had 2 bases not matched to a gene; V was cut back by 6 bases and J by 4 bases.

The CDR3 DNA is TGTGCCAGCAGGATATATACAGTTGTGAATTCACCCCTCCACTTT. Its protein is CASRIYTVVNSPLHF. The chain has TRBV6-1 and TRBJ1-6; D remains unclear. V was clipped by 6 bases and J by 7 bases, with 16 bases between them. This CDR3 contains 15 residues. Germline V CDR1 and CDR2: MNHNS, SASEGT.

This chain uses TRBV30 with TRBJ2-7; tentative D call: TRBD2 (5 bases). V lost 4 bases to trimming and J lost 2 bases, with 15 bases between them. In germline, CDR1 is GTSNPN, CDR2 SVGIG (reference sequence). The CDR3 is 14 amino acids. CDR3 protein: CAWKYETRAYEQYF. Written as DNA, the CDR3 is TGTGCCTGGAAGTATGAAACTAGAGCCTACGAGCAGTACTTC.

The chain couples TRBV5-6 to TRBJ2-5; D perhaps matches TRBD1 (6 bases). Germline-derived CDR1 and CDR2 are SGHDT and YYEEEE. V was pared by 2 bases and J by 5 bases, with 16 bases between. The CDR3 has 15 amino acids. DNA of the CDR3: TGTGCCAGCAGCTTCTCTTACAGGGTGGCGGAGACCCAGTACTTC. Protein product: CASSFSYRVAETQYF.

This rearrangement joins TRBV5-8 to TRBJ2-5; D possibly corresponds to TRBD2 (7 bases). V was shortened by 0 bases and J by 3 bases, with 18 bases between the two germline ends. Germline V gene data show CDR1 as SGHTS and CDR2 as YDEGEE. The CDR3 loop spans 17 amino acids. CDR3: CASSLAPEGGRKETQYF. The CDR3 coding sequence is TGTGCCAGCAGCTTGGCCCCGGAGGGGGGGCGTAAAGAGACCCAGTACTTC.

The CDR3 DNA is TGTGCCAGCAGCCTGACAGGGGCCCAAGAGACCCAGTACTTC. It yields the protein CASSLTGAQETQYF. The chain joins TRBV5-5 to TRBJ2-5; 8 bases match TRBD1. The V segment lost 4 bases and the J segment 1 base; nucleotides outside the gene matches: 3. There are 14 residues in the CDR3. CDR1 is SGHKS, CDR2 YYEKEE, per germline (reference sequence).

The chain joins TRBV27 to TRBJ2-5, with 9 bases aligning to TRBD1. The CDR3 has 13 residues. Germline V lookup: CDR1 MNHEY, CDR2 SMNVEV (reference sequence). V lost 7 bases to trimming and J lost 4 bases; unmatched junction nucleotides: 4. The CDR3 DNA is TGTGCCAGCACCGAGACAGGGGGAGAGACCCAGTACTTC. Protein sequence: CASTETGGETQYF.

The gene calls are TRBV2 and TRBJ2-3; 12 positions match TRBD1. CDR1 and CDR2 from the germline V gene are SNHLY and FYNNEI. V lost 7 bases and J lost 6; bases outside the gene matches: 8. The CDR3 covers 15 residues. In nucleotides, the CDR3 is TGTGCCAGCACCCCAGGGACAGGGGGCCCCGATACGCAGTATTTT. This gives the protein CASTPGTGGPDTQYF.

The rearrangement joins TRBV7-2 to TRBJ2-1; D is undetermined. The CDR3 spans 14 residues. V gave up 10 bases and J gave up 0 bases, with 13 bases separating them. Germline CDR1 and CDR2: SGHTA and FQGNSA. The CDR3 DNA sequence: TGTGCCACCCGTGGGCAGAGCTCCTACAATGAGCAGTTCTTC. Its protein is CATRGQSSYNEQFF.

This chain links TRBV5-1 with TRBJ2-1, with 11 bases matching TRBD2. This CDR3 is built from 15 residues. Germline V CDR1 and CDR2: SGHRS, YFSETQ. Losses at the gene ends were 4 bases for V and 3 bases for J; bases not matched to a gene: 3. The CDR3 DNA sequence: TGCGCCAGCAGCCCGACTAGCGGGGTCTACAATGAGCAGTTCTTC. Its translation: CASSPTSGVYNEQFF.

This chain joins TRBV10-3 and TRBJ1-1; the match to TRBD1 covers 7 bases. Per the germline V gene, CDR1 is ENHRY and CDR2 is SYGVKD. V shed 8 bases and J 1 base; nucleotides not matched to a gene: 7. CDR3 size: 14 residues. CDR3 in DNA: TGTGCCATCTCAAGGACAGGCGAGAACACTGAAGCTTTCTTT. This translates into CAISRTGENTEAFF.

CDR3 nucleotide sequence: TGTGCCTGGGCGGGACAGACCTACGAGCAGTACTTC. As protein: CAWAGQTYEQYF. The rearrangement uses TRBV30 and TRBJ2-7; D is perhaps TRBD1 (7 bases). CDR1 is GTSNPN and CDR2 is SVGIG in the germline V gene (reference sequence). This CDR3 region has 12 residues. V lost 5 bases and J 2 bases, leaving 10 bases between the germline ends.

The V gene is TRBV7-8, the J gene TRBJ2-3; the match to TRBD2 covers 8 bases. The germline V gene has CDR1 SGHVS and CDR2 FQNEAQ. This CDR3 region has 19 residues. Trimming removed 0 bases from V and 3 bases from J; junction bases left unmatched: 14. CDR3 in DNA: TGTGCCAGCAGCTTAGCGGTGGGGGTCCTAGCGGGTCTGACAGATACGCAGTATTTT. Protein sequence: CASSLAVGVLAGLTDTQYF. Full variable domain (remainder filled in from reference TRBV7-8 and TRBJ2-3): GAGVSQSPRYKVAKRGQDVALRCDPISGHVSLFWYQQALGQGPEFLTYFQNEAQLDKSGLPSDRFFAERPEGSVSTLKIQRTQQEDSAVYLCASSLAVGVLAGLTDTQYFGPGTRLTVL.

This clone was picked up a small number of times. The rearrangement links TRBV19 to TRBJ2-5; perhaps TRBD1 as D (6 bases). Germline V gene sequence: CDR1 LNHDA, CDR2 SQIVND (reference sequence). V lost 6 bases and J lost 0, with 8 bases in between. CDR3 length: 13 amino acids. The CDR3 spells CASRGAYQETQYF. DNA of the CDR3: TGTGCCAGTAGGGGGGCGTACCAAGAGACCCAGTACTTC.

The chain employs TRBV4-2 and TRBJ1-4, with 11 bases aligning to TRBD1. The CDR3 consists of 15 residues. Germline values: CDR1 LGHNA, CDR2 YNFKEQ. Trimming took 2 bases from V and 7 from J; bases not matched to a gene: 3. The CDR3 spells CASSQTGTGGEKLFF. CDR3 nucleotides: TGTGCCAGCAGCCAAACCGGGACAGGGGGTGAAAAACTGTTTTTT.